This T cell receptor (beta chain) was captured by sequencing in a study of cytomegalovirus exposure and HLA in healthy donors. Regarding this clone: No antigen is known for it.

The PCR was carried out with 60 Vbeta primers and 13 Jbeta primers. Here immunoSEQ multiplex PCR was the method, and the copy in TCRdb shows in-frame clones only, minus some. The table includes roughly 200,000 clones, about four fifths detected once. V was trimmed by 4 bases and J by 1 base, leaving 10 bases between them. CDR3 length: 15 residues. Germline V gene data show CDR1 as SEHNR and CDR2 as FQNEAQ (reference sequence). Nominally healthy donors were sampled, though unrecorded immune exposures were likely. Notes on the study in general: Reported results showed that the classifier diagnosed cytomegalovirus status with high specificity and sensitivity.

Sequencing was performed on PBMCs. The chain links TRBV7-9 to TRBJ2-2, with a possible D match to TRBD1 (6 bases). This TCR was sampled from a girl between 10 and 17 years old in good health and CMV-seropositive. The CDR3 protein is CASSSVGQNTGELFF. In DNA, the CDR3 is TGTGCCAGCAGCTCTGTGGGACAGAACACCGGGGAGCTGTTTTTT.